Presented here are 3 T cell receptor beta chains from one specimen sequenced in a study of blood T cell repertoires in COVID-19. Method: immunoSEQ multiplex PCR; TCRdb's copy keeps in-frame clones and lacks some. The data contain 100,000 to 150,000 clones, roughly 86% of them singletons. The sample was peripheral blood. The receptors were gathered from a human donor in a cohort sampled during active COVID-19.

This clone was detected once. V is TRBV3-1 (or the pseudogene TRBV3-2) and J is TRBJ2-5; 7 bases agree with TRBD1. Trimming took 3 bases from V and 0 from J; bases not matched to a gene: 10. This CDR3 region has 17 residues. Looked up from germline, CDR1 is LGHDT and CDR2 is YNNKEL (reference sequence). The CDR3 region has the DNA TGTGCCAGCAGCCATCCCCGGGACAGCACTTACCAAGAGACCCAGTACTTC. Translating it yields CASSHPRDSTYQETQYF.

CDR3 DNA sequence: TGTGCCTGGAGCGGACAGGGTCTGGGAAAACTGTTTTTT. Its protein product is CAWSGQGLGKLFF. The rearrangement uses TRBV30 and TRBJ1-4; TRBD1 matches at 8 bases. Germline V lookup: CDR1 GTSNPN, CDR2 SVGIG (reference sequence). V lost 3 bases, J lost 10 bases, and 7 bases stayed unmatched. The CDR3 is 13 residues long. The full variable domain, completed using reference TRBV30 and TRBJ1-4, is SQTIHQWPATLVQPVGSPLSLECTVEGTSNPNLYWYRQAAGRGLQLLFYSVGIGQISSEVPQNLSASRPQDRQFILSSKKLLLSDSGFYLCAWSGQGLGKLFFGSGTQLSVL.

The genes are TRBV11-2 and TRBJ2-3; the match to TRBD2 covers 12 bases. The junction had 7 bases not matched to a gene; V was cut back by 4 bases and J by 2 bases. CDR1 is SGHAT, CDR2 FQNNGV, per germline. CDR3 length equals 17 residues. CDR3 protein: CASSSKTSGRFTDTQYF. As DNA, the CDR3 is TGTGCCAGCAGCTCAAAAACTAGCGGGAGGTTCACAGATACGCAGTATTTT.